This T cell receptor (beta chain) was recorded in a study of long-term antiretroviral therapy in people with HIV. Study-level information: Of all samples, the earliest predate the 2015 immediate-ART recommendation by about a decade. Study-wide findings and caveats: Even long-term ART left TRB diversity below transplant donor controls, despite gains. Clonotypes expanded prior to ART showed repertoire dominance at all sampled time points.

Run at survey level, the immunoSEQ assay was version v3.0. The protocol was immunoSEQ multiplex PCR, while the TCRdb copy is restricted to in-frame clones and leaves out a portion. This sample has approximately 36,000 clones, with roughly 82% found just once. About this clone itself: The target antigen is unknown.

Cryopreserved PBMC samples of about 0.95-10 million cells were used for DNA extraction. The sequence was obtained from a man between 18 and 29 years old with HIV. The source was unsorted PBMCs, collected 0.6 years after starting antiretroviral therapy.

DNA of the CDR3: TGTGCCAGCAGCCTTGGACCCGTTAGGATTCAGTACTTC. It codes for CASSLGPVRIQYF. This chain joins TRBV7-9 and TRBJ2-4; no clear D. Germline-derived CDR1 and CDR2 are SEHNR and FQNEAQ (reference sequence). Trimming shortened V by 5 bases and J by 10 bases, and 15 bases separated the two germline ends. The CDR3 is 13 residues long.